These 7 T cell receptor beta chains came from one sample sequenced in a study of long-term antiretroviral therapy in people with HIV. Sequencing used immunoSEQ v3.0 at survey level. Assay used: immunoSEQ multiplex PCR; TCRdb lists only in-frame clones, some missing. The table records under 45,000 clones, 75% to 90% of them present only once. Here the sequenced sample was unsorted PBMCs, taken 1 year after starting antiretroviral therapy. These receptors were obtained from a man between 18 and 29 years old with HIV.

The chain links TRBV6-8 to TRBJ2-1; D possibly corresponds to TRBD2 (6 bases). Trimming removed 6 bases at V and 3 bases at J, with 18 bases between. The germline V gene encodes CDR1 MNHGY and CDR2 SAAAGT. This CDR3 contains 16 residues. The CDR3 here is CASSNQGRESYNEQFF. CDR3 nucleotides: TGTGCCAGCAGCAACCAAGGACGGGAGAGCTACAATGAGCAGTTCTTC.

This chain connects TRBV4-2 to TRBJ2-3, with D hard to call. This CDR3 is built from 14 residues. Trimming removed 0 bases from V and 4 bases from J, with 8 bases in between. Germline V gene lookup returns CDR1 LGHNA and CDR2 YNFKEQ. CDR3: CASSQEGQADTQYF. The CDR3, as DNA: TGTGCCAGCAGCCAAGAAGGTCAAGCAGATACGCAGTATTTT.

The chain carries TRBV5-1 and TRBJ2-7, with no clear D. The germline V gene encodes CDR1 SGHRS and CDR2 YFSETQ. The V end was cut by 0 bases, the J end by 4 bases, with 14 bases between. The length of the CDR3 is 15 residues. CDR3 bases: TGCGCCAGCAGCTTGGCCGAATGGGTTGGGTACGAGCAGTACTTC. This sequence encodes CASSLAEWVGYEQYF.

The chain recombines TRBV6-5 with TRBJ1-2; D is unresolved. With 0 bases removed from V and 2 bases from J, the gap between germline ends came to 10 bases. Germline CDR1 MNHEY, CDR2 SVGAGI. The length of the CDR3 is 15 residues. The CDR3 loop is CASSYSSQANYGYTF. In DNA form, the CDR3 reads TGTGCCAGCAGTTACTCTAGCCAGGCCAACTATGGCTACACCTTC.

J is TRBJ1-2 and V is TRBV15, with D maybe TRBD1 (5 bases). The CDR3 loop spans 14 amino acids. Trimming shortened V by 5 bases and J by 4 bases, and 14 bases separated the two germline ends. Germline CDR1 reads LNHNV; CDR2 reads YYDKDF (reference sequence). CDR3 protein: CATSPPEGIYGYTF. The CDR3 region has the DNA TGTGCCACCAGCCCACCGGAGGGGATCTATGGCTACACCTTC.

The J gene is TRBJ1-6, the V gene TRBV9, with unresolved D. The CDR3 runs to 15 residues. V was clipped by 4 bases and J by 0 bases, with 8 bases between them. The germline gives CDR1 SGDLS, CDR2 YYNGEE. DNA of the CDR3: TGTGCCAGCAGCTCAGGAAGCTCCTATAATTCACCCCTCCACTTT. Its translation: CASSSGSSYNSPLHF.

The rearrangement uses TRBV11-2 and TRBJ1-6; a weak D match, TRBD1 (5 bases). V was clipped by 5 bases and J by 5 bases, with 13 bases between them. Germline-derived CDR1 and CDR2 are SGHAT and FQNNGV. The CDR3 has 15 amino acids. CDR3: CASSLGGRDNSPLHF. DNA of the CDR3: TGTGCCAGCAGCCTCGGGGGACGAGATAATTCACCCCTCCACTTT.